The 29 T cell receptor beta chains listed next were all sequenced from one sample in a study of blood T cell repertoires in COVID-19 (dated by TCRdb to 2018 to 2021). The method behind the library was the immunoSEQ multiplex PCR assay. This immuneACCESS table, as held by TCRdb, lists in-frame sequences with V and J called but not all clones. Of the missing ones, under half trace to an unresolved V gene in checked studies; the others have no known cause. In this sample the table shows about 180,000 clones, approximately 78% of which occur a single time. About 12% of the sample comes from the top ten. Input material: peripheral blood. These TCRs come from a woman aged 80 or over with COVID-19, enrolled during active disease.

The chain employs TRBV2 and TRBJ1-1; TRBD1 is a possible D gene (6 bases). This CDR3 contains 18 residues. Germline assignment: CDR1 SNHLY and CDR2 FYNNEI. Trimming cost V 8 bases and J 0 bases, with 25 bases left between them. CDR3 in DNA: TGTGCCAGCTCTGGGGGTACAGGGAGGGGAGGGTTGAACACTGAAGCTTTCTTT. It translates to CASSGGTGRGGLNTEAFF.

This clone was detected once. This chain links TRBV2 with TRBJ1-4; no reliable D call. Trimming removed 2 bases from V and 0 bases from J, with 4 bases in between. CDR3 length: 14 residues. Germline V gene lookup returns CDR1 SNHLY and CDR2 FYNNEI. The CDR3 nucleotides read TGTGCCAGCAGTGAACTAACAACTAATGAAAAACTGTTTTTT. It is translated as CASSELTTNEKLFF. The variable domain in full, with the rest retrieved from reference TRBV2 and TRBJ1-4, is EPEVTQTPSHQVTQMGQEVILRCVPISNHLYFYWYRQILGQKVEFLVSFYNNEISEKSEIFDDQFSVERPDGSNFTLKIRSTKLEDSAMYFCASSELTTNEKLFFGSGTQLSVL.

The genes are TRBV6-2 or TRBV6-3 and TRBJ2-7; 11 bases map to TRBD1. This CDR3 spans 15 amino acids. V was pared by 5 bases and J by 3 bases, with 6 bases of the junction left unmatched. CDR1 and CDR2 from the germline V gene are MNHEY and SVGEGT. This CDR3 reads CASSHRTGGYYEQYF. The CDR3 DNA follows: TGTGCCAGCAGTCATCGGACAGGGGGCTACTACGAGCAGTACTTC.

This rearrangement joins TRBV11-2 to TRBJ2-2, with TRBD2 identical over 8 bases. The J segment lost 0 bases and the V segment lost 4 bases, leaving 10 bases of the junction unmatched. Germline CDR1 is SGHAT and CDR2 is FQNNGV. The CDR3 has 18 residues. CDR3 region: CASSSFGRALSNTGELFF. In nucleotides, the CDR3 is TGTGCCAGCAGCTCTTTCGGGAGGGCCCTCTCGAACACCGGGGAGCTGTTTTTT.

The chain links TRBV19 to TRBJ2-1; 9 bases line up with TRBD1. Trimming removed 4 bases from V and 6 bases from J; junction bases left unmatched: 4. This CDR3 is 14 amino acids long. Germline CDR1 is LNHDA and CDR2 is SQIVND (reference sequence). The CDR3 DNA follows: TGTGCCAGTAGTACCCGGGACAGGGTCAATGAGCAGTTCTTC. This codes for CASSTRDRVNEQFF.

The chain carries TRBV5-4 and TRBJ2-1; 7 nucleotides line up with TRBD1. The J segment lost 4 bases and the V segment lost 4 bases, leaving 8 bases of the junction unmatched. The CDR3 is 15 amino acids. From germline, CDR1 is SGHNT and CDR2 YYREEE (reference sequence). The CDR3 DNA is TGTGCCAGCAGCCCGTCCCAGGGGGTTTACAATGAGCAGTTCTTC. This codes for CASSPSQGVYNEQFF. Filled out from reference TRBV5-4 and TRBJ2-1, the complete variable domain reads ETGVTQSPTHLIKTRGQQVTLRCSSQSGHNTVSWYQQALGQGPQFIFQYYREEENGRGNFPPRFSGLQFPNYSSELNVNALELDDSALYLCASSPSQGVYNEQFFGPGTRLTVL.

The chain couples TRBV4-1 to TRBJ1-2, with 8 bases lining up with TRBD1. The trim removed 3 bases at V and 5 bases at J, leaving 5 bases unmatched. CDR3 length equals 14 residues. Germline-derived CDR1 and CDR2 are MGHRA and YSYEKL. DNA of the CDR3: TGCGCCAGCAGCCATGCGGGACAGGCATATGGCTACACCTTC. It translates to CASSHAGQAYGYTF.

The DNA for the CDR3 is TGTGCCACCAGTGTGTGGGGGGTGAACACCGGGGAGCTGTTTTTT. Translation: CATSVWGVNTGELFF. The V and J genes are TRBV24-1 and TRBJ2-2; perhaps TRBD2 as D (6 bases). V was pared by 5 bases and J by 1 base, with 10 bases between. This CDR3 is built from 15 residues. Germline V gene sequence: CDR1 KGHDR, CDR2 SFDVKD.

The CDR3, as DNA: TGTGCCAGCAGCTCCGGACAGGGTGGAGAGACCCAGTACTTC. Its protein product is CASSSGQGGETQYF. V gene TRBV11-3 combines with J gene TRBJ2-5; TRBD1 matches 8 bases. This CDR3 is 14 amino acids long. The V gene end was trimmed by 4 bases and the J gene end by 4 bases; junction bases not matched to a gene: 5. The germline V gene encodes CDR1 SGHNT and CDR2 YENEEA.

The chain's CDR3 is CASSEAGQGNPYEQYF. The CDR3 DNA follows: TGTGCCAGCAGTGAAGCGGGACAGGGAAATCCCTACGAGCAGTACTTC. The V call is TRBV6-1, the J call TRBJ2-7; 9 nucleotides match TRBD1. Germline-derived CDR1 and CDR2 are MNHNS and SASEGT. The CDR3 length is 16 residues. V was clipped by 0 bases and J by 2 bases; unmatched bases: 5.

The chain employs TRBV6-2 or TRBV6-3 and TRBJ1-2; D gene uncertain. V gave up 2 bases and J gave up 0 bases, with 7 bases separating them. The length of the CDR3 is 14 residues. Germline CDR1 and CDR2: MNHEY and SVGEGT. The CDR3 bases are TGTGCCAGCAGTTACCGAGTAGCTAACTATGGCTACACCTTC. This translates into CASSYRVANYGYTF.

V gene TRBV7-8 combines with J gene TRBJ1-5; 9 bases line up with TRBD1. With 2 bases clipped from V and 5 bases from J, the junction kept 4 bases outside the gene matches. CDR3 size: 15 residues. Germline V gene sequence: CDR1 SGHVS, CDR2 FQNEAQ. The CDR3 sequence: CASSLTGGADQPQHF. The CDR3 DNA follows: TGTGCCAGCAGCTTAACAGGGGGCGCGGATCAGCCCCAGCATTTT.

The chain carries TRBV7-8 and TRBJ2-1; a weak D match, TRBD1 (6 bases). The germline V gene encodes CDR1 SGHVS and CDR2 FQNEAQ. The V end lost 1 base, the J end lost 6 bases, and 16 bases lay between the germline ends. CDR3 length: 16 amino acids. CDR3 residues: CASSLGRQGNLNEQFF. The CDR3 DNA sequence: TGTGCCAGCAGCTTAGGGCGGCAGGGGAACCTCAATGAGCAGTTCTTC.

The chain carries TRBV20-1 and TRBJ2-3, with 13 nucleotides matching TRBD2. From germline, CDR1 is DFQATT and CDR2 SNEGSKA (reference sequence). The CDR3 consists of 22 residues. V gave up 3 bases and J gave up 3 bases; unmatched junction bases: 24. CDR3 protein: CSASLGVEWTSGSWRRTDTQYF. The CDR3 DNA follows: TGCAGTGCTAGTCTTGGGGTGGAATGGACTAGCGGGAGTTGGCGCCGTACAGATACGCAGTATTTT.

V usage is TRBV2 and J usage is TRBJ1-1; the D is unclear. CDR3 size: 14 residues. The germline V and J ends were trimmed by 6 bases and 1 base, with 12 bases remaining between them. CDR1 SNHLY and CDR2 FYNNEI come from the germline V gene. This chain's CDR3 is CASSLETGNTEAFF. CDR3 in DNA: TGTGCCAGCAGCCTCGAGACTGGGAACACTGAAGCTTTCTTT.

J is TRBJ2-3 and V is TRBV19, with 8 positions matching TRBD1. The CDR3 sequence is 15 residues long. Germline CDR1 LNHDA, CDR2 SQIVND (reference sequence). J gave up 1 base and V 3 bases, and 3 bases lay outside the gene matches. Here the CDR3 reads CASSIPGGGTDTQYF. In nucleotides, the CDR3 is TGTGCCAGTAGTATCCCAGGGGGCGGCACAGATACGCAGTATTTT.

The chain joins TRBV27 to TRBJ2-7; TRBD2 aligns across 8 bases. This CDR3 contains 14 residues. V trimming: 3 bases; J trimming: 2 bases; junction bases outside the gene matches: 3. Germline lookup yields CDR1 MNHEY and CDR2 SMNVEV (reference sequence). Here the CDR3 reads CASSFGGRPYEQYF. In nucleotides, the CDR3 is TGTGCCAGCAGTTTCGGCGGGAGGCCCTACGAGCAGTACTTC.

The chain links TRBV28 to TRBJ1-2, with a tentative D call TRBD1 (6 bases). V was pared by 5 bases and J by 7 bases, with 8 bases between. Per the germline V gene, CDR1 is MDHEN and CDR2 is SYDVKM. The CDR3 covers 11 residues. The DNA of the CDR3 is TGTGCCAGCAGTCCAGGGGTTGGCTACACCTTC. This codes for CASSPGVGYTF.

This clone was seen once. The rearrangement uses TRBV5-4 and TRBJ1-2, with TRBD1 as a possible D gene (6 bases). This CDR3 comprises 13 residues. Germline loops: CDR1 SGHNT, CDR2 YYREEE (reference sequence). V was cut by 1 base and J by 3 bases, with 7 bases left in between. The CDR3 DNA sequence: TGTGCCAGCAGCTTGCAGGGGTACTATGGCTACACCTTC. This codes for CASSLQGYYGYTF.

V gene TRBV28 combines with J gene TRBJ2-3; 8 bases match TRBD1. Germline V gives CDR1 MDHEN, CDR2 SYDVKM. This CDR3 spans 15 amino acids. With V trimmed by 5 bases and J by 10 bases, 14 bases remained unmatched. CDR3 sequence reads: CASSIFGQGKSAQYF. For the CDR3, the DNA is TGTGCCAGCAGTATCTTCGGACAGGGCAAGAGTGCGCAGTATTTT.

This chain joins TRBV13 and TRBJ2-7; 7 bases line up with TRBD1. Germline lookup yields CDR1 PRHDT and CDR2 FYEKMQ (reference sequence). This CDR3 has 15 residues. Losses at the gene ends were 1 base for V and 2 bases for J; bases not matched to a gene: 5. In nucleotides, the CDR3 is TGTGCCAGCAGCTTAGAAGGGACAGAGACCTACGAGCAGTACTTC. Encoded protein: CASSLEGTETYEQYF. The variable domain in full, completed from reference TRBV13 and TRBJ2-7, reads AAGVIQSPRHLIKEKRETATLKCYPIPRHDTVYWYQQGPGQDPQFLISFYEKMQSDKGSIPDRFSAQQFSDYHSELNMSSLELGDSALYFCASSLEGTETYEQYFGPGTRLTVT.

This clone has a single count. The genes are TRBV3-1 (or the pseudogene TRBV3-2) and TRBJ1-1; D unclear. From germline, CDR1 is LGHDT and CDR2 YNNKEL (reference sequence). The V gene lost 5 bases and the J gene lost 0 bases, with 13 bases spanning the gap. CDR3 length: 15 residues. CDR3 DNA sequence: TGTGCCAGCAGCGACTACAGCCTTATGAACACTGAAGCTTTCTTT. This gives the protein CASSDYSLMNTEAFF.

This chain uses TRBV6-4 with TRBJ2-5, with 8 bases identical to TRBD2. The junction had 4 bases not matched to a gene; V was cut back by 5 bases and J by 5 bases. The CDR3 spans 13 residues. Germline CDR1 and CDR2: MRHNA and SNTAGT. This CDR3 reads CASSPGLGETQYF. DNA for the CDR3: TGTGCCAGCAGTCCGGGACTAGGGGAGACCCAGTACTTC.

This chain joins TRBV6-5 and TRBJ2-1; D may be TRBD1 (6 bases). Germline V gene sequence: CDR1 MNHEY, CDR2 SVGAGI. Trimming took off 8 bases at V and 7 bases at J, with 18 bases between the two ends. The CDR3 covers 14 residues. CDR3 loop: CASQRQDPGNEQFF. The CDR3 DNA follows: TGTGCCAGCCAGAGACAGGACCCGGGTAATGAGCAGTTCTTC.

The chain joins TRBV5-1 to TRBJ2-2; 10 bases are a match to TRBD2. The length of the CDR3 is 18 residues. Per germline, CDR1 SGHRS and CDR2 YFSETQ. The V gene end was trimmed by 4 bases and the J gene end by 0 bases; junction bases not matched to a gene: 9. CDR3 residues: CASSRGASGGTNTGELFF. The DNA of the CDR3 is TGCGCCAGCAGCCGGGGGGCTAGCGGGGGCACGAACACCGGGGAGCTGTTTTTT.

The V and J genes are TRBV7-8 and TRBJ2-7; 8 positions match TRBD1. Germline CDR1 reads SGHVS; CDR2 reads FQNEAQ. With V trimmed by 6 bases and J by 4 bases, 5 bases remained unmatched. CDR3 length: 13 residues. The CDR3 sequence is CASRRQGAYEQYF. The DNA for the CDR3 is TGTGCCAGCAGGCGCCAGGGGGCGTACGAGCAGTACTTC.

V usage is TRBV9 and J usage is TRBJ1-2; no reliable D call. This CDR3 contains 14 residues. V lost 1 base and J lost 5, with 12 bases in between. Per germline, CDR1 SGDLS and CDR2 YYNGEE. The CDR3 sequence is CASSVNERAYGYTF. Here the CDR3 DNA reads TGTGCCAGCAGCGTAAACGAGAGGGCATATGGCTACACCTTC.

This chain connects TRBV18 to TRBJ2-7, with 12 bases aligning to TRBD2. From germline, CDR1 is KGHSH and CDR2 LQKENI. With 6 bases clipped from V and 2 bases from J, the junction kept 8 bases outside the gene matches. The CDR3 is 16 amino acids. The CDR3 protein is CASSPTSGSEPYEQYF. In DNA form, the CDR3 reads TGTGCCAGCTCCCCGACTAGCGGGAGCGAGCCCTACGAGCAGTACTTC.

This clone was counted a few times. The J gene is TRBJ2-2, the V gene TRBV5-5, with D unclear. Trimming took off 5 bases at V and 7 bases at J, with 9 bases between the two ends. The CDR3 loop spans 12 amino acids. The germline V gene encodes CDR1 SGHKS and CDR2 YYEKEE (reference sequence). CDR3: CASRLVGGELFF. The CDR3 bases are TGTGCCAGCAGATTAGTCGGCGGGGAGCTGTTTTTT.